The rows below give T cell receptor beta chains drawn from one sample of a study of blood T cell repertoires in COVID-19. TCRdb's copy holds only in-frame clones and misses some; the assay was immunoSEQ multiplex PCR. Counted here are some 15,000 clones, about 87% occurring once; the ten biggest clones make up around 5%. The sequencing input was peripheral blood. Receptor source: a human donor in a cohort sampled during active COVID-19. CDR3s include the opening cysteine and the closing phenylalanine or tryptophan. D genes are given only for firm matches. The listing skips clone size in some rows; elsewhere it reads once, few, many or a size class.

CDR3 length	D gene	V gene	J gene	clone size	CDR3 protein	CDR3 DNA
13	TRBD2	TRBV6-5	TRBJ2-2	NA	CAIGTINTGELFF	TGTGCCATCGGGACTATCAACACCGGGGAGCTGTTTTTT
18	TRBD2	TRBV6-2/TRBV6-3	TRBJ2-7	NA	CASSYSMAGLAGVYEQYF	TGTGCCAGCAGTTACTCGATGGCTGGACTAGCGGGAGTATACGAGCAGTACTTC
14	NA	TRBV5-6	TRBJ1-1	NA	CASSRYRIHTEAFF	TGTGCCAGCAGCAGGTACAGAATACACACTGAAGCTTTCTTT
13	NA	TRBV15	TRBJ1-1	NA	CATSVLRGTEAFF	TGTGCCACCAGCGTACTCCGAGGGACTGAAGCTTTCTTT
14	NA	TRBV29-1	TRBJ2-7	NA	CSVVLRDHSYEQYF	TGCAGCGTTGTTTTGCGGGATCACTCCTACGAGCAGTACTTC
17	NA	TRBV6-6	TRBJ1-5	NA	CASSPGTSSVSNQPQHF	TGTGCCAGCAGTCCCGGGACTAGTTCAGTGAGCAATCAGCCCCAGCATTTT
18	TRBD2	TRBV7-9	TRBJ2-3	NA	CASSLVGRAGGSTDTQYF	TGTGCCAGCAGCTTAGTAGGGAGAGCGGGAGGGAGCACAGATACGCAGTATTTT
16	TRBD1	TRBV5-1	TRBJ2-2	NA	CASSLRPGQGSGELFF	TGCGCCAGCAGCTTGCGACCGGGACAGGGGTCCGGGGAGCTGTTTTTT
15	TRBD1	TRBV7-9	TRBJ2-5	NA	CATPRGQSYGETQYF	TGTGCCACCCCAAGGGGACAGTCCTATGGGGAGACCCAGTACTTC
15	NA	TRBV28	TRBJ2-1	NA	CASTWRGRVDNEQFF	TGTGCCAGCACCTGGCGGGGTCGAGTAGACAATGAGCAGTTCTTC
13	TRBD1	TRBV29-1	TRBJ2-7	NA	CSRGDREPYEQYF	TGCAGCCGGGGGGACAGGGAACCCTACGAGCAGTACTTC
15	TRBD2	TRBV20-1	TRBJ2-1	NA	CSASTLAGTGNEQFF	TGCAGTGCTAGTACCCTAGCGGGAACAGGAAATGAGCAGTTCTTC
16	TRBD1	TRBV7-7	TRBJ2-5	NA	CASSDINRGRGETQYF	TGTGCTAGCAGCGATATTAACAGGGGGCGAGGGGAGACCCAGTACTTC
15	TRBD1	TRBV7-8	TRBJ1-2	NA	CASSRTGAPEGGYTF	TGTGCCAGCAGCCGGACAGGGGCTCCCGAGGGCGGCTACACCTTC
14	TRBD1	TRBV6-5	TRBJ1-1	NA	CASRTGLGGGEAFF	TGTGCCAGCAGGACAGGGCTGGGGGGTGGTGAAGCTTTCTTT
12	NA	TRBV28	TRBJ1-6	NA	CASLTVNSPLHF	TGTGCCAGCTTGACAGTCAATTCACCCCTCCACTTT
13	TRBD1	TRBV30	TRBJ1-5	NA	CAWGTGGDQPQHF	TGTGCCTGGGGGACAGGGGGCGATCAGCCCCAGCATTTT
17	NA	TRBV1	TRBJ1-5	NA	CTSSQGNRGWGNQPQHF	TGCACCAGCAGCCAAGGTAACAGGGGATGGGGCAATCAGCCCCAGCATTTT
14	NA	TRBV11-2	TRBJ2-7	few	CASSPTSYSYEQYF	TGTGCCAGCAGCCCCACTAGTTACTCCTACGAGCAGTACTTC
16	TRBD1	TRBV19	TRBJ2-2	NA	CASSLPGQGRTGELFF	TGTGCCAGTAGTTTGCCGGGACAGGGACGCACCGGGGAGCTGTTTTTT
12	NA	TRBV27	TRBJ2-7	NA	CASSPTGYEQYF	TGTGCCAGCAGCCCGACAGGCTACGAGCAGTACTTC
14	NA	TRBV21-1	TRBJ2-1	once	CASRGLADHNEQFF	TGTGCCAGCAGGGGTCTAGCGGACCACAATGAGCAGTTCTTC
17	NA	TRBV5-5	TRBJ2-3	once	CASSLVIRGSGTDTQYF	TGTGCCAGCAGCTTGGTTATCCGGGGTTCGGGCACAGATACGCAGTATTTT
15	TRBD2	TRBV5-5	TRBJ2-2	NA	CASSRGLAVTGELFF	TGTGCCAGCAGCCGAGGACTAGCGGTCACCGGGGAGCTGTTTTTT
15	TRBD2	TRBV27	TRBJ2-2	NA	CASSLAGGITGELFF	TGTGCCAGCAGCCTAGCGGGAGGGATAACCGGGGAGCTGTTTTTT
13	TRBD1	TRBV7-3	TRBJ2-7	NA	CASSLWAGGEQYF	TGTGCCAGCAGCTTATGGGCAGGGGGCGAGCAGTACTTC
17	TRBD2	TRBV7-2	TRBJ2-5	NA	CASSLGEGLAKEETQYF	TGTGCCAGCAGCTTAGGTGAAGGACTAGCGAAGGAAGAGACCCAGTACTTC
19	TRBD2	TRBV4-1	TRBJ2-2	NA	CASSQEDSTSGRNTGELFF	TGCGCCAGCAGCCAGGAGGACTCGACTAGCGGGAGGAACACCGGGGAGCTGTTTTTT
16	NA	TRBV5-5	TRBJ2-7	NA	CASSLGTRAFSYEQYF	TGTGCCAGCAGCTTGGGGACACGGGCCTTCTCCTACGAGCAGTACTTC
15	NA	TRBV29-1	TRBJ2-4	NA	CSAIGFDTPVDIQYF	TGCAGCGCTATCGGATTCGACACCCCAGTGGACATTCAGTACTTC
13	NA	TRBV7-8	TRBJ2-7	NA	CASSLVQTYEQYF	TGTGCCAGCAGCTTAGTACAGACCTACGAGCAGTACTTC
15	NA	TRBV6-1	TRBJ2-5	NA	CASSDPGLSTGTQYF	TGTGCCAGCAGTGACCCCGGTCTTTCGACGGGGACCCAGTACTTC
13	TRBD1	TRBV6-6	TRBJ1-2	NA	CASSAGQGLGYTF	TGTGCCAGCAGTGCGGGACAGGGACTTGGCTACACCTTC
15	NA	TRBV28	TRBJ1-5	NA	CASRTDTYSNQPQHF	TGTGCCAGCAGGACAGATACCTATAGCAATCAGCCCCAGCATTTT
15	TRBD1	TRBV28	TRBJ1-1	NA	CASSLSGQVITEAFF	TGTGCCAGCAGTTTATCGGGACAGGTTATCACTGAAGCTTTCTTT
18	TRBD2	TRBV11-2	TRBJ2-1	NA	CASRSLREGPKSYNEQFF	TGTGCCAGCAGGAGTCTGCGGGAGGGCCCGAAGTCCTACAATGAGCAGTTCTTC
15	NA	TRBV6-5	TRBJ2-7	NA	CASSYSVREAYEQYF	TGTGCCAGCAGTTACAGTGTCAGAGAGGCCTACGAGCAGTACTTC
16	TRBD2	TRBV6-5	TRBJ2-7	NA	CASSSPGTSGSYEQYF	TGTGCCAGCAGTTCTCCGGGGACTAGCGGTTCCTACGAGCAGTACTTC
14	TRBD1	TRBV6-5	TRBJ1-6	NA	CASSWTGVNSPLHF	TGTGCCAGCAGCTGGACAGGGGTTAATTCACCCCTCCACTTT
17	NA	TRBV21-1	TRBJ1-4	NA	CASSKAGQGATNEKLFF	TGTGCCAGCAGCAAAGCAGGACAGGGGGCAACTAATGAAAAACTGTTTTTT
15	TRBD1	TRBV5-4	TRBJ1-2	NA	CASSGGQPANYGYTF	TGTGCCAGCAGCGGGGGACAGCCAGCTAACTATGGCTACACCTTC